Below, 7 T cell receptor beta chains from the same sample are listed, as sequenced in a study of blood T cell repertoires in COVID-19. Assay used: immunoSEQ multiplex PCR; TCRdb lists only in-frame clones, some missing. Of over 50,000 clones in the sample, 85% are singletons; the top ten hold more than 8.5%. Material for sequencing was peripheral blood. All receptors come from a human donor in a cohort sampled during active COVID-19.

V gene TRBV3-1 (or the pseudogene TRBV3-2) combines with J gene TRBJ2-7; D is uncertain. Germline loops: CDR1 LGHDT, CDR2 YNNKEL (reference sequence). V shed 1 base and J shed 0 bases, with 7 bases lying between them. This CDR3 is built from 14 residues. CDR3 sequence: CASSQVESSYEQYF. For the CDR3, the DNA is TGTGCCAGCAGCCAAGTAGAAAGCTCCTACGAGCAGTACTTC.

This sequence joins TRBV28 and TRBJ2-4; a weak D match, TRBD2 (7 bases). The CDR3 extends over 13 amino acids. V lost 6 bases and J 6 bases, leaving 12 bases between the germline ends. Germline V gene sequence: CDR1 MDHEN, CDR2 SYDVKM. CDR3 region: CASSVGGANIQYF. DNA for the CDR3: TGTGCCAGCAGCGTAGGGGGGGCAAACATTCAGTACTTC. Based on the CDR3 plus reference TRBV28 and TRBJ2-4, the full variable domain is DVKVTQSSRYLVKRTGEKVFLECVQDMDHENMFWYRQDPGLGLRLIYFSYDVKMKEKGDIPEGYSVSREKKERFSLILESASTNQTSMYLCASSVGGANIQYFGAGTRLSVL.

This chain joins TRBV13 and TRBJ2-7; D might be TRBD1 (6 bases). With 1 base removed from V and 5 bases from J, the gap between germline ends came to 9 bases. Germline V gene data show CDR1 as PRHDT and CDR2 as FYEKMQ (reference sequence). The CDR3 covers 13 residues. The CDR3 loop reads CASSLVRDNEQYF. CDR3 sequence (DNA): TGTGCCAGCAGCTTAGTCAGGGACAACGAGCAGTACTTC.

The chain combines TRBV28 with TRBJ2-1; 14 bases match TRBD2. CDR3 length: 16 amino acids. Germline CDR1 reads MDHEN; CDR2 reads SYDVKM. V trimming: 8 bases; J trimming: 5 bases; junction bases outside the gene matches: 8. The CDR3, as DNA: TGTGCCAGCGGGGGACTAGCGGGAGATAGCCACAATGAGCAGTTCTTC. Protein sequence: CASGGLAGDSHNEQFF.

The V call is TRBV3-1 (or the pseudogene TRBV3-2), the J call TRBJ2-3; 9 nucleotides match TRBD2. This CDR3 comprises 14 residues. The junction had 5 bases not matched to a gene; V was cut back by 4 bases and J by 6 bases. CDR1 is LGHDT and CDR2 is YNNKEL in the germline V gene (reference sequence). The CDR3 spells CASSRLAGTDTQYF. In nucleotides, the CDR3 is TGTGCCAGCAGCCGCCTAGCGGGGACGGATACGCAGTATTTT.

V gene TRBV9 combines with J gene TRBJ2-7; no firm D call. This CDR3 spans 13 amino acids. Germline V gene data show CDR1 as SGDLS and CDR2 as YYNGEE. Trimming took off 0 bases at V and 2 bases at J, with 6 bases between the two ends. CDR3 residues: CASSVEAAYEQYF. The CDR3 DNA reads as TGTGCCAGCAGCGTAGAGGCGGCCTACGAGCAGTACTTC. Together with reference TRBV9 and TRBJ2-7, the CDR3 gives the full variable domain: DSGVTQTPKHLITATGQRVTLRCSPRSGDLSVYWYQQSLDQGLQFLIQYYNGEERAKGNILERFSAQQFPDLHSELNLSSLELGDSALYFCASSVEAAYEQYFGPGTRLTVT.

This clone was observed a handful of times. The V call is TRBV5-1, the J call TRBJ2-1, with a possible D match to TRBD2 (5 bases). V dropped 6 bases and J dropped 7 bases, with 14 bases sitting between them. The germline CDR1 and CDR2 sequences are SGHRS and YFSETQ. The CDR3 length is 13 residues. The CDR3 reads CASNLGSENEQFF. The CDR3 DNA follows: TGCGCCAGCAATTTAGGGAGTGAGAATGAGCAGTTCTTC. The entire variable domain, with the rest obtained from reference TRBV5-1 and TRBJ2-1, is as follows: KAGVTQTPRYLIKTRGQQVTLSCSPISGHRSVSWYQQTPGQGLQFLFEYFSETQRNKGNFPGRFSGRQFSNSRSEMNVSTLELGDSALYLCASNLGSENEQFFGPGTRLTVL.